This T cell receptor (beta chain) was captured by sequencing in a study of blood T cell repertoires in COVID-19. Per the original data handling: Nucleated cell counts were estimated from reference gene primer amplification. Sequencing used immunoSEQ multiplex PCR; TCRdb keeps in-frame clones, though not all of them. V, J and clone size derive from that table, while D and trimming were established from the DNA sequence. The sample shows 110,000 to 150,000 clones, more than 65% of them seen only once. The receptor's source is an elderly man with acute or convalescent COVID-19. Material for sequencing was peripheral blood.

In DNA, the CDR3 is TGTGCCAGCAGCGTAACCCCTTCAGGGTTCATCCACAATGAGCAGTTCTTC. As protein: CASSVTPSGFIHNEQFF. The V call is TRBV9, the J call TRBJ2-1; D perhaps matches TRBD1 (5 bases). This CDR3 contains 17 residues. CDR1 and CDR2 from the germline V gene are SGDLS and YYNGEE. V lost 1 base and J 5 bases, leaving 19 bases between the germline ends.